This is a list of T cell receptor beta chains from one sample in a study of blood T cells in healthy people across ages. Each CDR3 protein gets one entry after TCRdb re-called the 5' RACE reads with MiXCR. The table records around 1,700,000 distinct CDR3 sequences, roughly 27% of them present only once. Sequenced sample: blood. Every receptor here comes from a woman in her 30s in good health. Both conserved end residues are part of each CDR3. D genes are given only for firm matches. Size is omitted from some rows. Given values are once, few, many or a class for expanded clones.

D	V	size	length	J	CDR3	DNA
-	TRBV2	-	14	TRBJ2-1	CASSDRRFYNEQFF	TGTGCCAGCAGTGATCGACGGTTCTACAATGAGCAGTTCTTC
TRBD2	TRBV7-2	few	13	TRBJ2-5	CAAGGRATETQYF	TGTGCCGCCGGCGGGAGAGCGACAGAGACCCAGTACTTC
-	TRBV4-2	-	16	TRBJ2-3	CASSQVKAGNTDTQYF	TGTGCCAGCAGCCAAGTGAAGGCGGGGAACACAGATACGCAGTATTTT
TRBD2	TRBV15	-	15	TRBJ2-3	CATSQRGSGRDTQYF	TGTGCCACCAGCCAACGCGGTAGCGGGAGGGATACGCAGTATTTT
-	TRBV14	few	15	TRBJ2-1	CASSRRQWGRNEQFF	TGTGCCAGCAGCCGGAGACAGTGGGGGAGAAATGAGCAGTTCTTC
-	TRBV5-1	-	17	TRBJ2-3	CAISLMVSRARADTQYF	TGCGCCATCAGCTTGATGGTTTCGAGGGCGCGGGCAGATACGCAGTATTTT
-	TRBV4-3	once	16	TRBJ1-1	CASSQDRWGTNTEAFF	TGCGCCAGCAGCCAAGATCGTTGGGGCACCAACACTGAAGCTTTCTTT
TRBD2	TRBV5-1	-	15	TRBJ2-7	CVSSLGREEGYEQYF	TGCGTTAGCAGCTTGGGACGGGAGGAGGGCTACGAGCAGTACTTC
TRBD2	TRBV20-1	-	16	TRBJ2-5	CSAPKGSGGGLETQYF	TGCAGTGCCCCTAAGGGGTCGGGGGGGGGTCTAGAGACCCAGTACTTC
-	TRBV7-9	-	14	TRBJ1-6	CASSNLDGGSPLHF	TGTGCCAGCAGCAACCTCGACGGTGGTTCACCCCTCCACTTT
-	TRBV5-1	few	17	TRBJ2-4	CASSLTLAAPAKNIQYF	TGCGCCAGCAGCTTGACTCTCGCCGCACCAGCCAAAAACATTCAGTACTTC
-	TRBV6-5	many	15	TRBJ2-1	CASGTTRLDRNEQFF	TGTGCCAGCGGAACTACAAGACTAGATCGGAATGAGCAGTTCTTC
TRBD2	TRBV7-2	many	15	TRBJ2-7	CASSLERGSSYEQYF	TGTGCCAGCAGCTTAGAGCGGGGAAGCTCCTACGAGCAGTACTTC
-	TRBV7-2	-	12	TRBJ2-4	CASSETGTVQYF	TGTGCCAGCAGCGAAACAGGGACCGTGCAGTACTTC
TRBD1	TRBV20-1	-	14	TRBJ2-5	CSAAPSTGKETQYF	TGCAGTGCTGCTCCTTCGACAGGGAAGGAGACCCAGTACTTC
TRBD2	TRBV7-2	-	17	TRBJ2-5	CASSLGFLAGGQETQYF	TGTGCCAGCAGCTTGGGGTTCCTAGCGGGGGGGCAGGAGACCCAGTACTTC
TRBD1	TRBV6-2/TRBV6-3	few	14	TRBJ1-1	CASSRWTGVTEAFF	TGTGCCAGCAGTCGCTGGACAGGGGTCACTGAAGCTTTCTTT
-	TRBV7-6	few	11	TRBJ1-1	CASSLGPKGFF	TGTGCCAGCAGCTTAGGCCCAAAGGGTTTCTTT
-	TRBV2	few	16	TRBJ2-6	CASSQPTASGANVLTF	TGTGCCAGCAGCCAACCAACGGCCTCTGGGGCCAACGTCCTGACTTTC
-	TRBV5-1	-	16	TRBJ1-1	CASSLAGAPTATEAFF	TGCGCCAGCAGCTTGGCAGGGGCCCCGACGGCAACGGAAGCTTTCTTT
-	TRBV3-1	-	16	TRBJ1-1	CASRRTATSMNTEAFF	TGTGCCAGCAGACGGACGGCCACCTCCATGAACACTGAAGCTTTCTTT
-	TRBV7-9	-	14	TRBJ2-7	CASSLVEGAYEQYF	TGTGCCAGCAGCCTAGTTGAGGGGGCCTACGAGCAGTACTTC
-	TRBV12-3/TRBV12-4	many	13	TRBJ2-6	CASSFSGANVLTF	TGTGCCAGCAGCTTTTCTGGGGCCAACGTCCTGACTTTC